Each of the 27 T cell receptor beta chains below was sequenced from the same sample in a study of shared clonotypes between healthy human individuals. Profiled with immunoSEQ multiplex PCR; TCRdb holds only in-frame clones, not every one. The sample consists of some 1 million clones, about 76% of them appearing once. Sequencing was done on a sample of memory CD4+ T cells sorted from blood. Subset noted: CD45RA-negative fraction. These receptors were collected from a man between 18 and 29 years old in good health.

The genes are TRBV11-1 and TRBJ1-1; D remains ambiguous. Per the germline V gene, CDR1 is SGHAT and CDR2 is FQDESV (reference sequence). This CDR3 spans 14 amino acids. V was clipped by 5 bases and J by 0 bases, with 10 bases between them. CDR3 amino acids: CASSQFYMNTEAFF. For the CDR3, the DNA is TGTGCCAGCAGCCAGTTTTACATGAACACTGAAGCTTTCTTT.

This clone was recorded once. This sample includes further DNA sequences coding for the same CDR3. This CDR3 reads CSAGRGNEQFF. The CDR3 DNA sequence: TGCAGCGCCGGCCGGGGCAATGAGCAGTTCTTC. The J gene is TRBJ2-1, the V gene TRBV29-1, with a weak D call TRBD2 (5 bases). Germline loops: CDR1 SQVTM, CDR2 ANQGSEA. V was clipped by 7 bases and J by 6 bases, with 10 bases between them. This CDR3 has 11 amino acids.

The genes are TRBV5-6 and TRBJ2-3; TRBD1 might be the D (6 bases). The germline V gene encodes CDR1 SGHDT and CDR2 YYEEEE. Trimming cost V 0 bases and J 2 bases, with 10 bases left between them. This CDR3 region has 15 residues. The DNA for the CDR3 is TGTGCCAGCAGCTTGGCGGGACAACCCACAGATACGCAGTATTTT. It yields the protein CASSLAGQPTDTQYF.

The J gene is TRBJ2-1, the V gene TRBV7-8; D may match TRBD1 or TRBD2 (5 bases each). Looked up from germline, CDR1 is SGHVS and CDR2 is FQNEAQ. V gave up 5 bases and J gave up 7 bases, with 15 bases separating them. CDR3 length equals 14 residues. CDR3 amino acids: CASSLNHGTNEQFF. The CDR3 nucleotides are TGTGCCAGCAGCCTTAATCATGGGACGAATGAGCAGTTCTTC.

The genes are TRBV10-1 and TRBJ2-5, with D hard to call. Germline V gene data show CDR1 as WNHNN and CDR2 as SYGVQD (reference sequence). This CDR3 is 13 amino acids long. Trimming removed 5 bases from V and 4 bases from J, with 11 bases in between. The DNA of the CDR3 is TGCGCCAGCAGTAAGGGCCCAGGAGAGACCCAGTACTTC. This sequence encodes CASSKGPGETQYF.

The chain's CDR3 is CASSETAYVAYGYTF. The CDR3 nucleotides are TGTGCCAGCAGTGAGACGGCATACGTAGCCTATGGCTACACCTTC. This chain links TRBV6-1 with TRBJ1-2; no reliable D call. Trimming left V 3 bases short and J 4 bases short, with 15 bases between. Germline CDR1 MNHNS, CDR2 SASEGT. The CDR3 extends over 15 amino acids.

This clone was seen once. The V call is TRBV7-9, the J call TRBJ1-2; 7 bases align to TRBD1. The length of the CDR3 is 15 residues. Trimming cost V 5 bases and J 7 bases; bases outside gene matches: 13. Per germline, CDR1 SEHNR and CDR2 FQNEAQ (reference sequence). DNA of the CDR3: TGTGCCAGCAGCAACCCAACGACAGGGATTATTGGCTACACCTTC. Amino acids: CASSNPTTGIIGYTF.

The V and J genes are TRBV21-1 and TRBJ1-1; the table's D gene call, TRBD1, was not cross checked with the DNA. TRBV21-1 is a recognized pseudogene. The CDR3 length is 19 residues. CDR3 DNA sequence: TGTGCCAGCAGCAAAGCCCCGACAGGGAAAGAGTCAGTAGGCACTGAAGCTTTCTTT. It is translated as CASSKAPTGKESVGTEAFF.

As regards this clone: Different DNA sequences within this sample yield the same CDR3. The chain recombines TRBV2 with TRBJ2-7; D may be TRBD1 (7 bases). This CDR3 region has 14 residues. Germline CDR1 and CDR2: SNHLY and FYNNEI. Trimming removed 3 bases from V and 2 bases from J, with 11 bases in between. CDR3 sequence: CASSEAGGPYEQYF. The CDR3 DNA sequence: TGTGCCAGCAGTGAGGCAGGGGGGCCCTACGAGCAGTACTTC.

This clone turned up a few times. The chain is built from TRBV7-9 and TRBJ2-7; TRBD2 is a possible D gene (6 bases). V shed 7 bases and J shed 6 bases, with 22 bases lying between them. The CDR3 length is 15 residues. Per germline, CDR1 SEHNR and CDR2 FQNEAQ (reference sequence). CDR3 coding DNA: TGTGCCAGCACCCCGGGAAATAGCGGCGCCTCCGAGCAGTACTTC. Translating it yields CASTPGNSGASEQYF.

CDR3 DNA sequence: TGTGCCTGGAGTTGGAATGGGGAGCTGTTTTTT. Protein: CAWSWNGELFF. This chain uses TRBV30 with TRBJ2-2; D unclear. Germline CDR1 GTSNPN, CDR2 SVGIG (reference sequence). The CDR3 loop spans 11 amino acids. Trimming removed 2 bases at V and 8 bases at J, with 6 bases between.

A note on this clone: The identical CDR3 is also encoded by other nucleotide sequences in the sample. The genes are TRBV11-2 and TRBJ2-7; D remains unclear. Germline loops: CDR1 SGHAT, CDR2 FQNNGV. V lost 3 bases, J lost 0 bases, and 12 bases lay in between. This CDR3 is 15 amino acids long. Written as DNA, the CDR3 is TGTGCCAGCAGCTTGGCACGTTCCCTCTCCTACGAGCAGTACTTC. This sequence encodes CASSLARSLSYEQYF.

This clone was recorded only once. This chain joins TRBV30 and TRBJ1-2; D possibly corresponds to TRBD1 (5 bases). Germline V gene sequence: CDR1 GTSNPN, CDR2 SVGIG (reference sequence). The length of the CDR3 is 14 residues. The V end was cut by 4 bases, the J end by 1 base, with 13 bases between. The CDR3 nucleotides read TGTGCCTGGACTCGGAGGGGCGATAACTATGGCTACACCTTC. Amino acid sequence: CAWTRRGDNYGYTF. The full variable domain, rest sourced from reference TRBV30 and TRBJ1-2, is SQTIHQWPATLVQPVGSPLSLECTVEGTSNPNLYWYRQAAGRGLQLLFYSVGIGQISSEVPQNLSASRPQDRQFILSSKKLLLSDSGFYLCAWTRRGDNYGYTFGSGTRLTVV.

This rearrangement joins TRBV5-4 to TRBJ2-2; the D call may be TRBD1 or TRBD2 (6 bases each). Between the trimmed V and J ends, which lost 3 bases and 5 bases, there was a span of 17 bases. The CDR3 consists of 16 residues. In germline, CDR1 is SGHNT, CDR2 YYREEE (reference sequence). CDR3 DNA sequence: TGTGCCAGCAGCTGGGGGGCCGGGACAACAACCGGGGAGCTGTTTTTT. Translated, it gives CASSWGAGTTTGELFF.

This clone was counted only a few times. The chain joins TRBV6-5 to TRBJ2-5; D gene uncertain. The CDR3 has 14 amino acids. Trimming pared 1 base from V and 5 bases from J, leaving 11 bases between. Per germline, CDR1 MNHEY and CDR2 SVGAGI. For the CDR3, the DNA is TGTGCCAGCAGTTACTGGGAATTCGGGGAGACCCAGTACTTC. Protein sequence: CASSYWEFGETQYF.

The chain joins TRBV5-6 to TRBJ1-3; TRBD1 matches 8 bases. The CDR3 is 15 residues long. Trimming at V came to 4 bases and at J to 6 bases, leaving 9 bases not matched to a gene. Germline V gene lookup returns CDR1 SGHDT and CDR2 YYEEEE. For the CDR3, the DNA is TGTGCCAGCAGCCGAAGCGGACAGGGAGAAAACACCATATATTTT. This gives the protein CASSRSGQGENTIYF.

This clone has a handful of counts. The chain carries TRBV29-1 and TRBJ1-1; 9 nucleotides align to TRBD1. This CDR3 spans 12 amino acids. J lost 2 bases, V lost 7 bases, and 2 bases had no gene match. CDR1 and CDR2 from the germline V gene are SQVTM and ANQGSEA. CDR3 in amino acids: CSGGQGNTEAFF. CDR3 in DNA: TGCAGCGGGGGACAGGGAAACACTGAAGCTTTCTTT. Filled out from reference TRBV29-1 and TRBJ1-1, the complete variable domain reads SAVISQKPSRDICQRGTSLTIQCQVDSQVTMMFWYRQQPGQSLTLIATANQGSEATYESGFVIDKFPISRPNLTFSTLTVSNMSPEDSSIYLCSGGQGNTEAFFGQGTRLTVV.

This chain joins TRBV10-3 and TRBJ1-1; tentatively, D is TRBD1 (5 bases). Germline lookup yields CDR1 ENHRY and CDR2 SYGVKD. This CDR3 comprises 14 residues. Between the trimmed V and J ends, which lost 4 bases and 1 base, there was a span of 10 bases. CDR3 loop: CAISGGVQNTEAFF. The CDR3 coding sequence is TGTGCCATCAGTGGGGGGGTGCAGAACACTGAAGCTTTCTTT.

The chain links TRBV2 to TRBJ2-1, with 12 positions matching TRBD2. CDR1 and CDR2 from the germline V gene are SNHLY and FYNNEI. The V and J ends lost 6 bases and 7 bases, in that order; junction bases with no gene match: 7. This CDR3 is 15 amino acids long. CDR3 nucleotides: TGTGCCAGCAGGAGACTAGCGGGGGCCGGGAATGAGCAGTTCTTC. It codes for CASRRLAGAGNEQFF.

J is TRBJ2-2 and V is TRBV9, with 7 bases aligning to TRBD2. V gave up 0 bases and J gave up 0 bases; unmatched junction bases: 2. The CDR3 runs 16 residues. In germline, CDR1 is SGDLS, CDR2 YYNGEE. The CDR3: CASSVAGTTNTGELFF. CDR3 bases: TGTGCCAGCAGCGTAGCCGGGACTACGAACACCGGGGAGCTGTTTTTT.

The chain couples TRBV7-8 to TRBJ2-1; D could derive from TRBD1 or TRBD2 (6 bases each). V lost 7 bases and J 3 bases, leaving 22 bases between the germline ends. Germline V gene data show CDR1 as SGHVS and CDR2 as FQNEAQ. This CDR3 comprises 17 residues. CDR3 residues: CASTLPPGEVRYNEQFF. The CDR3 coding sequence is TGTGCCAGCACCCTACCCCCAGGGGAGGTTCGCTACAATGAGCAGTTCTTC. The whole variable domain, filled in from reference TRBV7-8 and TRBJ2-1, reads GAGVSQSPRYKVAKRGQDVALRCDPISGHVSLFWYQQALGQGPEFLTYFQNEAQLDKSGLPSDRFFAERPEGSVSTLKIQRTQQEDSAVYLCASTLPPGEVRYNEQFFGPGTRLTVL.

This clone is a singleton in its sample. This chain joins TRBV28 and TRBJ2-3, with TRBD1 as a possible D gene (6 bases). This CDR3 has 15 amino acids. Germline-derived CDR1 and CDR2 are MDHEN and SYDVKM. Trimming cost V 6 bases and J 0 bases, with 13 bases left between them. CDR3 sequence: CASSCRGCSTDTQYF. Written as DNA, the CDR3 is TGTGCCAGCAGCTGTAGGGGGTGTAGCACAGATACGCAGTATTTT.

The gene calls are TRBV7-2 and TRBJ2-3, with 11 nucleotides matching TRBD2. The germline gives CDR1 SGHTA, CDR2 FQGNSA. With V trimmed by 4 bases and J by 0 bases, 6 bases remained unmatched. The CDR3 consists of 17 residues. The CDR3 DNA reads TGTGCCAGCAGCTGGGGGACTAGCGGAGGCAGCACAGATACGCAGTATTTT. Translating gives CASSWGTSGGSTDTQYF. Full variable domain (rest looked up from reference TRBV7-2 and TRBJ2-3): GAGVSQSPSNKVTEKGKDVELRCDPISGHTALYWYRQSLGQGLEFLIYFQGNSAPDKSGLPSDRFSAERTGGSVSTLTIQRTQQEDSAVYLCASSWGTSGGSTDTQYFGPGTRLTVL.

This rearrangement joins TRBV9 to TRBJ2-3, with 7 nucleotides matching TRBD2. Trimming cost V 0 bases and J 6 bases; bases outside gene matches: 4. CDR3 length equals 14 residues. Germline V gene data show CDR1 as SGDLS and CDR2 as YYNGEE. DNA of the CDR3: TGTGCCAGCAGCGTAGGACTAGCTCACGATACGCAGTATTTT. Amino acids: CASSVGLAHDTQYF.

This chain connects TRBV5-1 to TRBJ2-7, with 12 bases that match TRBD1. Germline CDR1 SGHRS, CDR2 YFSETQ. The trim removed 4 bases at V and 9 bases at J, leaving 11 bases unmatched. CDR3 length: 15 residues. This CDR3 is CASSAGQGARGGQYF. CDR3 nucleotide sequence: TGCGCCAGCAGCGCGGGACAGGGGGCGAGGGGCGGGCAGTACTTC.

The V call is TRBV5-6, the J call TRBJ1-2; possibly TRBD1 for D (5 bases). Deletions cut 5 bases from V and 3 bases from J, with 14 bases between. The V gene's germline CDR1 is SGHDT and CDR2 YYEEEE. The CDR3 has 14 amino acids. Here the CDR3 DNA reads TGTGCCAGCAGTAGACTAGGGACCGACTATGGCTACACCTTC. It specifies CASSRLGTDYGYTF.

This clone came up many times. The chain has TRBV6-6 and TRBJ2-5, with D perhaps assigned TRBD1 or TRBD2 (6 bases each). The CDR3 sequence is 15 residues long. The V end was cut by 5 bases, the J end by 2 bases, with 15 bases between. Germline CDR1 and CDR2: MNHNY and SVGAGI (reference sequence). CDR3 amino acids: CASSRPGASQETQYF. In DNA form, the CDR3 reads TGTGCCAGCAGTCGCCCGGGGGCCTCGCAAGAGACCCAGTACTTC.